The sequence of this TCR beta chain was determined in a study of blood T cells in healthy people across ages. Findings and caveats of the study: The study could not conclusively compare naive and antigen-experienced cells, given its unsorted PBMCs. Higher diversity and more naive CD4+ cells were features of long-lived donors, compared to aged donors. Diversity of TCR beta per million T cells declined in a roughly linear way with age.

Using a J-beta primer mix together with a sample-barcoded 5' primer, a second PCR was run for roughly 7 to 12 cycles. TCRdb reprocessed the 5' RACE reads with MiXCR, giving one entry per CDR3 protein. The table records 780,000 or so distinct CDR3 sequences, 20% to 25% of them present only once. CDR1 is DFQATT, CDR2 SNEGSKA, per germline (reference sequence). The CDR3 covers 14 residues. V lost 2 bases, J lost 14 bases, and 22 bases lay in between. This clonotype has more than one count but fewer than ten. The antigen is not known. The same data also contributed to another study, on T cells of mothers and their children.

The V gene is TRBV20-1, the J gene TRBJ2-1, with a tentative D call TRBD1 (6 bases). This TCR was sampled from a boy between 5 and 17 years old in good health. The material sequenced was blood. The CDR3 loop reads CSARPLGQGTEKFF. As DNA, the CDR3 is TGCAGTGCTAGACCCCTGGGGCAGGGGACCGAAAAGTTCTTC.